This T cell receptor (beta chain) comes out of a study of T cell repertoires in cytomegalovirus infection. Study context: Both recently identified HLA-C-restricted and well-studied HLA-B-restricted CMV epitopes were used in the study.

This clonotype was recorded at least ten times. Its antigen remains unidentified. TCRdb re-derived calls from the reads in MiXCR, one entry per CDR3 protein. This sample has some 500,000 distinct CDR3 sequences, with roughly a third found just once. V trimming: 6 bases; J trimming: 8 bases; junction bases outside the gene matches: 6. The CDR3 extends over 14 amino acids. CDR1 and CDR2 (germline): SGHTA, FQGNSA. The clonotype originates from a human donor in good health (CMV status not recorded). Some clones in this sample may be carry-over from other donors' samples. The sample was cultured PBMCs, taken from culture after CMV antigen stimulation. V and J are TRBV7-2 and TRBJ2-1, with TRBD2 matching 11 bases. Here the CDR3 DNA reads TGTGCCAGCAGACATAGCGGGAGGGTGTATGAGCAGTTCTTC. Translation gives CASRHSGRVYEQFF.